This T cell receptor beta chain was recorded in a study of control samples from healthy donors and cancer patients. There are 13 residues in the CDR3. CDR1 SGHTA and CDR2 FQGNSA come from the germline V gene. V was shortened by 6 bases and J by 5 bases, with 10 bases between the two germline ends. Generated by immunoSEQ multiplex PCR, the TCRdb table keeps only in-frame clones and is missing some. The table shows some 74,000 clones, with around 80% occurring only once. The receptor comes from a man between 60 and 75 years old in good health. The rearrangement uses TRBV7-2 and TRBJ2-2; no firm D call. What was sequenced was blood. The CDR3 loop is CASRPGTTGELFF. CDR3 DNA: TGTGCCAGCAGACCAGGAACGACCGGGGAGCTGTTTTTT.